A single sample is the source of the 17 T cell receptor beta chains below, sequenced in a study of OX40 agonist ivuxolimab in advanced cancers. Clones were read by immunoSEQ multiplex PCR, and TCRdb kept only the in-frame ones, dropping some. In the table there are around 53,000 clones, 88% of which are singletons. The starting material was CD4+ or CD8+ T cells sorted from blood, obtained in a trial of the OX40 agonist ivuxolimab. The source of these receptors is an adult with an advanced solid tumor such as melanoma, head and neck, liver or kidney cancer.

The chain uses TRBV7-2 and TRBJ2-1; D is possibly TRBD2 (5 bases). The germline CDR1 and CDR2 sequences are SGHTA and FQGNSA. The CDR3 runs to 14 residues. Trimming removed 1 base from V and 4 bases from J, with 8 bases in between. The DNA of the CDR3 is TGTGCCAGCAGCTTAGGGTTAGCGTACAATGAGCAGTTCTTC. Its translation is CASSLGLAYNEQFF.

This clone was found once. The genes are TRBV19 and TRBJ1-1, with D unresolved. Per germline, CDR1 LNHDA and CDR2 SQIVND (reference sequence). V dropped 4 bases and J dropped 3 bases, with 12 bases sitting between them. The CDR3 totals 14 residues. This CDR3 reads CASSKAGSDTEAFF. The CDR3 DNA follows: TGTGCCAGTAGTAAAGCCGGCTCCGACACTGAAGCTTTCTTT.

The chain is built from TRBV6-5 and TRBJ1-1, with D hard to call. The V gene's germline CDR1 is MNHEY and CDR2 SVGAGI. Trimming took off 11 bases at V and 1 base at J, with 11 bases between the two ends. This CDR3 comprises 12 residues. CDR3 coding DNA: TGTGCCGTCTCAGAGAAGAACACTGAAGCTTTCTTT. Amino acid sequence: CAVSEKNTEAFF.

The chain recombines TRBV7-9 with TRBJ2-1; a weak D match, TRBD2 (6 bases). This CDR3 spans 15 amino acids. Germline V lookup: CDR1 SEHNR, CDR2 FQNEAQ (reference sequence). Trimming cost V 3 bases and J 3 bases, with 12 bases left between them. CDR3 DNA sequence: TGTGCCAGCAGCTTGACTGGCGGGATCTACAATGAGCAGTTCTTC. Translation gives CASSLTGGIYNEQFF.

Here the CDR3 reads CASSLTSGTYNEQFF. The CDR3, as DNA: TGTGCCAGCAGCTTAACTAGCGGGACCTACAATGAGCAGTTCTTC. The chain is built from TRBV7-9 and TRBJ2-1; 10 positions agree with TRBD2. The trim removed 2 bases at V and 2 bases at J, leaving 0 bases unmatched. This CDR3 spans 15 amino acids. CDR1 and CDR2 from the germline V gene are SEHNR and FQNEAQ (reference sequence).

The chain joins TRBV5-1 to TRBJ2-5; no clear D gene. CDR1 is SGHRS and CDR2 is YFSETQ in the germline V gene. The CDR3 extends over 13 amino acids. V gave up 1 base and J gave up 2 bases, with 6 bases separating them. As DNA, the CDR3 is TGCGCCAGCAGCTTGCGTCCGCAAGAGACCCAGTACTTC. Its protein product is CASSLRPQETQYF.

This chain links TRBV7-9 with TRBJ2-4; tentatively, D is TRBD2 (6 bases). This CDR3 has 14 residues. The germline CDR1 and CDR2 sequences are SEHNR and FQNEAQ (reference sequence). Trimming took 1 base from V and 8 from J, leaving 12 bases between them. CDR3 loop: CASSLDGGRDIQYF. In DNA, the CDR3 is TGTGCCAGCAGCTTAGACGGGGGAAGGGACATTCAGTACTTC.

This chain connects TRBV27 to TRBJ1-2; 7 positions agree with TRBD1. The trim removed 0 bases at V and 7 bases at J, leaving 11 bases unmatched. The CDR3 length is 16 residues. The V gene's germline CDR1 is MNHEY and CDR2 SMNVEV (reference sequence). CDR3 DNA sequence: TGTGCCAGCAGTTTATCGGTGGGACAGAGTCAGCGTGGCTACACCTTC. Its protein is CASSLSVGQSQRGYTF.

This clone appeared a few times. The rearrangement joins TRBV6-1 to TRBJ1-5; TRBD1 might be the D (5 bases). V dropped 1 base and J dropped 10 bases, with 11 bases sitting between them. This CDR3 region has 13 residues. The germline gives CDR1 MNHNS, CDR2 SASEGT. The CDR3 loop reads CASSEGGQRPQHF. The CDR3, as DNA: TGTGCCAGCAGTGAAGGGGGCCAAAGACCCCAGCATTTT.

This chain connects TRBV2 to TRBJ2-7, with a weak D call TRBD2 (5 bases). Trimming stripped 1 base from V and 7 bases from J, with 23 bases between. The CDR3 has 17 amino acids. The V gene's germline CDR1 is SNHLY and CDR2 FYNNEI. Written as DNA, the CDR3 is TGTGCCAGCAGTGAAGTTCAAAACAGCCGAGGGTCTTGGGAGCAGTACTTC. Its protein product is CASSEVQNSRGSWEQYF.

This rearrangement joins TRBV5-4 to TRBJ2-1, with TRBD1 matching over 9 bases. The V segment lost 3 bases and the J segment 6 bases; nucleotides outside the gene matches: 13. CDR3 length: 17 residues. CDR1 SGHNT and CDR2 YYREEE come from the germline V gene (reference sequence). CDR3 amino acids: CASSWESTGGRANEQFF. The CDR3 DNA is TGTGCCAGCAGCTGGGAGTCGACAGGGGGTCGAGCCAATGAGCAGTTCTTC.

V usage is TRBV27 and J usage is TRBJ2-2; no clear D gene. The CDR3 covers 15 residues. From germline, CDR1 is MNHEY and CDR2 SMNVEV (reference sequence). Trimming pared 2 bases from V and 2 bases from J, leaving 9 bases between. CDR3 protein: CASSLGRVNTGELFF. CDR3 DNA: TGTGCCAGCAGTTTAGGCAGAGTAAACACCGGGGAGCTGTTTTTT.

The V gene is TRBV4-2, the J gene TRBJ2-3, with a weak D call TRBD2 (7 bases). V lost 3 bases, J lost 5 bases, and 18 bases lay in between. CDR3 length: 16 residues. CDR1 and CDR2 from the germline V gene are LGHNA and YNFKEQ. CDR3 protein: CASSQGRSAGQDTQYF. CDR3 DNA sequence: TGTGCCAGCAGCCAGGGGCGCTCAGCGGGACAAGATACGCAGTATTTT.

CDR3 in amino acids: CASSPRTGRDTQYF. For the CDR3, the DNA is TGCGCCAGCAGCCCCCGGACAGGGCGAGATACGCAGTATTTT. This chain joins TRBV5-1 and TRBJ2-3; 8 nucleotides align to TRBD1. With V trimmed by 4 bases and J by 5 bases, 6 bases remained unmatched. The CDR3 is 14 residues long. CDR1 and CDR2 (germline): SGHRS, YFSETQ.

This rearrangement joins TRBV19 to TRBJ2-7; 10 bases fit TRBD2. Germline trimming cut 4 bases from V and 0 bases from J; bases unmatched to any gene: 3. Germline loops: CDR1 LNHDA, CDR2 SQIVND (reference sequence). This CDR3 region has 15 residues. CDR3 region: CASSRSGRASYEQYF. CDR3 nucleotide sequence: TGTGCCAGTAGTAGGAGCGGGAGGGCCTCCTACGAGCAGTACTTC.

J is TRBJ2-1 and V is TRBV7-9, with 12 bases identical to TRBD1. J lost 8 bases, V lost 8 bases, and 7 bases had no gene match. This CDR3 region has 14 residues. In germline, CDR1 is SEHNR, CDR2 FQNEAQ (reference sequence). The CDR3 sequence: CASHPGDRGHEQFF. CDR3 coding DNA: TGTGCCAGCCATCCGGGGGACAGGGGGCATGAGCAGTTCTTC.

The chain uses TRBV19 and TRBJ2-7; the D gene is possibly TRBD1 (6 bases). CDR1 LNHDA and CDR2 SQIVND come from the germline V gene (reference sequence). This CDR3 has 14 amino acids. Trimming cost V 5 bases and J 3 bases, with 14 bases left between them. In nucleotides, the CDR3 is TGTGCCAGTAGTGCCGAGTGGGGGCTCTACGAGCAGTACTTC. This encodes CASSAEWGLYEQYF.